This T cell receptor beta chain is drawn from a study of somatic mutations in cytotoxic T cells in rheumatoid arthritis. Whole-study findings and limits: Relative to age-matched healthy controls, rheumatoid arthritis patients did not differ significantly in CD8+ T-cell clonality.

V lost 6 bases and J 5 bases, leaving 7 bases between the germline ends. Germline V gene lookup returns CDR1 LNHDA and CDR2 SQIVND (reference sequence). This CDR3 contains 12 residues. The data were produced by immunoSEQ multiplex PCR, yet TCRdb's version contains in-frame clones alone and is incomplete. The sample has under 20,000 clones; about 80% are singletons. Comment on this clone: The antigen is not known.

The material sequenced was CD8+ T cells sorted from blood. This clonotype originated in an adult with rheumatoid arthritis. V is TRBV19 and J is TRBJ2-2; D not certain. CDR3 DNA: TGTGCCAGTAGACTTGGGACCGGGGAGCTGTTTTTT. It translates to CASRLGTGELFF.